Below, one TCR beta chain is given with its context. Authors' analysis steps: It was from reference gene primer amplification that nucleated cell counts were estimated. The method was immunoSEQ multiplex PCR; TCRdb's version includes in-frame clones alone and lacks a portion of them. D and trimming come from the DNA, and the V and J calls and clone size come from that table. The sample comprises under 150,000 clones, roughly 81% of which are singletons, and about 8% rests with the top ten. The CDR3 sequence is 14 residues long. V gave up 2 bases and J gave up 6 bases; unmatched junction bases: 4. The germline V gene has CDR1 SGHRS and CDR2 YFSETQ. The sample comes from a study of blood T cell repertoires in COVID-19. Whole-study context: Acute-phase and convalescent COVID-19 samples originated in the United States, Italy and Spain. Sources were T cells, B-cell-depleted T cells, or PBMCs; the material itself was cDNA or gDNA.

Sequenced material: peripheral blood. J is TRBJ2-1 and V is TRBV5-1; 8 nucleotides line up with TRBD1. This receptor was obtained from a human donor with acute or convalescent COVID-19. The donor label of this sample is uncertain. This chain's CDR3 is CASSLVQGVNEQFF. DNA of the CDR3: TGCGCCAGCAGCTTAGTACAGGGGGTCAATGAGCAGTTCTTC.